Listed below are T cell receptor beta chains from one sample, sequenced in a study of T and B cells in COVID-19 patients. TCRdb used MiXCR to reprocess the multiplex PCR reads, holding one entry per CDR3 protein. The sample shows about 5,400 distinct CDR3 sequences, about 26% of them seen only once. The sample comprised blood. All receptors come from a human donor with active COVID-19. The CDR3 runs from the conserved cysteine through the conserved F or W. The order of the fields is J gene, CDR3 length, V gene, clone size, D gene, CDR3 protein, CDR3 DNA. D genes are given only for firm matches. For some rows the clone size is stated as once, few or many, or as a class when expanded; others skip it.

j_gene: TRBJ1-4
len: 15
v_gene: TRBV5-5
abundance: .
d_gene: .
CDR3aa: CASSLTGTTNEKLFF
CDR3nt: TGTGCCAGCAGCTTGACAGGGACAACTAATGAAAAACTGTTTTTT

j_gene: TRBJ2-6
len: 15
v_gene: TRBV18
abundance: .
d_gene: TRBD1
CDR3aa: CASTRQGAGANVLTF
CDR3nt: TGTGCCAGCACACGACAGGGGGCTGGGGCCAACGTCCTGACTTTC

j_gene: TRBJ2-7
len: 13
v_gene: TRBV20-1
abundance: few
d_gene: .
CDR3aa: CSARPGAGYEQYF
CDR3nt: TGCAGTGCCCGCCCGGGGGCGGGGTACGAGCAGTACTTC

j_gene: TRBJ1-1
len: 13
v_gene: TRBV12-3/TRBV12-4
abundance: many
d_gene: TRBD1
CDR3aa: CASSYRGRTEAFF
CDR3nt: TGTGCCAGCAGCTACAGGGGGCGTACTGAAGCTTTCTTT

j_gene: TRBJ1-3
len: 13
v_gene: TRBV6-5
abundance: many
d_gene: .
CDR3aa: CASRQFSGNTIYF
CDR3nt: TGTGCCAGCAGACAGTTCTCTGGAAACACCATATATTTT

j_gene: TRBJ2-7
len: 13
v_gene: TRBV5-4
abundance: many
d_gene: TRBD1
CDR3aa: CASSPGQRYEQYF
CDR3nt: TGTGCCAGCAGCCCGGGACAGAGGTACGAGCAGTACTTC

j_gene: TRBJ2-1
len: 14
v_gene: TRBV27
abundance: .
d_gene: TRBD2
CDR3aa: CASSLSGSHNEQFF
CDR3nt: TGTGCCAGCAGTCTTAGCGGGTCCCACAATGAGCAGTTCTTC

j_gene: TRBJ2-7
len: 15
v_gene: TRBV12-3/TRBV12-4
abundance: many
d_gene: .
CDR3aa: CASSFYRGASYEQYF
CDR3nt: TGTGCCAGCAGTTTCTACCGGGGCGCTTCCTACGAGCAGTACTTC

j_gene: TRBJ2-7
len: 13
v_gene: TRBV20-1
abundance: .
d_gene: TRBD1
CDR3aa: CSARHRGAYEQYF
CDR3nt: TGCAGTGCTAGACACAGGGGCGCCTACGAGCAGTACTTC

j_gene: TRBJ2-7
len: 15
v_gene: TRBV5-4
abundance: .
d_gene: .
CDR3aa: CASSPEGGGIYEQYF
CDR3nt: TGTGCCAGCAGCCCCGAGGGAGGGGGCATTTACGAGCAGTACTTC

j_gene: TRBJ2-2
len: 16
v_gene: TRBV6-5
abundance: medium-sized
d_gene: .
CDR3aa: CASSPLRPQGAGELFF
CDR3nt: TGTGCCAGCAGCCCCCTACGACCCCAGGGAGCCGGGGAGCTGTTTTTT

j_gene: TRBJ2-1
len: 18
v_gene: TRBV6-2/TRBV6-3
abundance: medium-sized
d_gene: .
CDR3aa: CASSYSTAGRNSYNEQFF
CDR3nt: TGTGCCAGCAGTTACTCGACGGCCGGGCGAAACTCCTACAATGAGCAGTTCTTC

j_gene: TRBJ2-5
len: 15
v_gene: TRBV12-3/TRBV12-4
abundance: few
d_gene: .
CDR3aa: CASSPTAGGSETQYF
CDR3nt: TGTGCCAGCAGCCCGACAGCGGGTGGGTCGGAGACCCAGTACTTC

j_gene: TRBJ2-2
len: 14
v_gene: TRBV6-5
abundance: medium-sized
d_gene: .
CDR3aa: CASRGELNTGELFF
CDR3nt: TGTGCCAGCCGAGGGGAATTAAACACCGGGGAGCTGTTTTTT

j_gene: TRBJ1-2
len: 14
v_gene: TRBV7-9
abundance: .
d_gene: TRBD1
CDR3aa: CASSKGTASYGYTF
CDR3nt: TGTGCCAGCAGCAAAGGGACAGCCAGCTATGGCTACACCTTC

j_gene: TRBJ2-1
len: 16
v_gene: TRBV6-5
abundance: .
d_gene: TRBD2
CDR3aa: CASSYVGLAGHNEQFF
CDR3nt: TGTGCCAGCAGCTACGTCGGGCTAGCGGGGCACAATGAGCAGTTCTTC

j_gene: TRBJ2-5
len: 16
v_gene: TRBV7-6
abundance: few
d_gene: TRBD2
CDR3aa: CASSLLAGGLQETQYF
CDR3nt: TGTGCCAGCAGCTTACTAGCGGGAGGGCTTCAAGAGACCCAGTACTTC

j_gene: TRBJ1-1
len: 14
v_gene: TRBV5-1
abundance: .
d_gene: TRBD1
CDR3aa: CASRRQGAITEAFF
CDR3nt: TGCGCCAGCAGGCGACAGGGGGCAATCACTGAAGCTTTCTTT

j_gene: TRBJ2-7
len: 16
v_gene: TRBV5-4
abundance: many
d_gene: .
CDR3aa: CASSPTLAGVSYEQYF
CDR3nt: TGTGCCAGCAGCCCAACCCTAGCCGGAGTTTCGTACGAGCAGTACTTC

j_gene: TRBJ2-7
len: 12
v_gene: TRBV20-1
abundance: .
d_gene: .
CDR3aa: CSAIEGLYEQYF
CDR3nt: TGCAGTGCTATAGAGGGGCTCTACGAGCAGTACTTC

j_gene: TRBJ1-3
len: 13
v_gene: TRBV6-5
abundance: .
d_gene: TRBD1
CDR3aa: CASSRGQRNTIYF
CDR3nt: TGTGCCAGCAGCCGGGGACAGAGAAACACCATATATTTT

j_gene: TRBJ2-6
len: 15
v_gene: TRBV12-3/TRBV12-4
abundance: medium-sized
d_gene: .
CDR3aa: CASSLGGSGANVLTF
CDR3nt: TGTGCCAGCAGTTTGGGGGGCTCTGGGGCCAACGTCCTGACTTTC

j_gene: TRBJ2-7
len: 13
v_gene: TRBV20-1
abundance: few
d_gene: .
CDR3aa: CSAREGGSYEQYF
CDR3nt: TGCAGTGCTAGAGAGGGCGGATCCTACGAGCAGTACTTC

j_gene: TRBJ2-2
len: 16
v_gene: TRBV24-1
abundance: medium-sized
d_gene: TRBD1
CDR3aa: CATSDPGTGTTGELFF
CDR3nt: TGTGCCACCAGTGATCCCGGGACAGGGACCACCGGGGAGCTGTTTTTT

j_gene: TRBJ2-5
len: 13
v_gene: TRBV7-2
abundance: .
d_gene: .
CDR3aa: CASSTGLEKTQYF
CDR3nt: TGTGCCAGCAGCACGGGACTCGAGAAGACCCAGTACTTC

j_gene: TRBJ2-1
len: 15
v_gene: TRBV19
abundance: medium-sized
d_gene: TRBD2
CDR3aa: CASSNGLAGGDEQFF
CDR3nt: TGTGCCAGTAGTAACGGACTAGCGGGAGGCGATGAGCAGTTCTTC

j_gene: TRBJ1-1
len: 13
v_gene: TRBV6-6
abundance: medium-sized
d_gene: TRBD1
CDR3aa: CASSQQGVTEAFF
CDR3nt: TGTGCCAGCAGTCAACAGGGGGTCACTGAAGCTTTCTTT

j_gene: TRBJ2-3
len: 12
v_gene: TRBV7-2
abundance: few
d_gene: .
CDR3aa: CASSANTDTQYF
CDR3nt: TGTGCCAGCAGCGCCAACACAGATACGCAGTATTTT

j_gene: TRBJ2-7
len: 15
v_gene: TRBV5-1
abundance: .
d_gene: .
CDR3aa: CASSLDQRADYEQYF
CDR3nt: TGCGCCAGCAGCTTGGATCAGCGGGCGGACTACGAGCAGTACTTC

j_gene: TRBJ1-5
len: 12
v_gene: TRBV12-3/TRBV12-4
abundance: medium-sized
d_gene: TRBD1
CDR3aa: CASSDRDQPQHF
CDR3nt: TGTGCCAGCAGCGACAGGGATCAGCCCCAGCATTTT

j_gene: TRBJ2-3
len: 15
v_gene: TRBV7-9
abundance: .
d_gene: .
CDR3aa: CASSLLADRTDTQYF
CDR3nt: TGTGCCAGCAGCTTACTCGCGGATCGCACAGATACGCAGTATTTT

j_gene: TRBJ2-2
len: 18
v_gene: TRBV14
abundance: .
d_gene: TRBD1
CDR3aa: CASSQVSVGTGFTGELFF
CDR3nt: TGTGCCAGCAGCCAAGTTAGCGTTGGGACAGGGTTCACCGGGGAGCTGTTTTTT

j_gene: TRBJ1-1
len: 17
v_gene: TRBV4-3
abundance: few
d_gene: TRBD1
CDR3aa: CASSQDRAGGRDTEAFF
CDR3nt: TGCGCCAGCAGCCAAGATCGGGCAGGGGGTAGGGACACTGAAGCTTTCTTT

j_gene: TRBJ2-1
len: 16
v_gene: TRBV27
abundance: medium-sized
d_gene: TRBD2
CDR3aa: CASSLGTSASYNEQFF
CDR3nt: TGTGCCAGCAGTTTAGGCACTAGCGCCTCCTACAATGAGCAGTTCTTC

j_gene: TRBJ2-1
len: 16
v_gene: TRBV6-2/TRBV6-3
abundance: .
d_gene: TRBD2
CDR3aa: CASTSGTSGSHNEQFF
CDR3nt: TGTGCCAGCACCTCCGGGACTAGCGGGTCCCACAATGAGCAGTTCTTC

j_gene: TRBJ2-7
len: 14
v_gene: TRBV13
abundance: medium-sized
d_gene: .
CDR3aa: CASSSGTLTYEQYF
CDR3nt: TGTGCCAGCAGTTCCGGGACACTCACCTACGAGCAGTACTTC

j_gene: TRBJ2-1
len: 16
v_gene: TRBV6-2/TRBV6-3
abundance: medium-sized
d_gene: TRBD2
CDR3aa: CASSARAGGPFNEQFF
CDR3nt: TGTGCCAGCAGTGCAAGAGCGGGAGGGCCTTTCAATGAGCAGTTCTTC

j_gene: TRBJ1-2
len: 13
v_gene: TRBV12-3/TRBV12-4
abundance: medium-sized
d_gene: TRBD1
CDR3aa: CASRAGQVYGYTF
CDR3nt: TGTGCCAGCAGAGCCGGACAGGTCTATGGCTACACCTTC

j_gene: TRBJ1-1
len: 12
v_gene: TRBV12-3/TRBV12-4
abundance: many
d_gene: .
CDR3aa: CASSLVNTEAFF
CDR3nt: TGTGCCAGCAGTTTAGTGAACACTGAAGCTTTCTTT

j_gene: TRBJ1-5
len: 15
v_gene: TRBV18
abundance: .
d_gene: .
CDR3aa: CASSPFSGGNQPQHF
CDR3nt: TGTGCCAGCTCACCATTCTCCGGGGGGAATCAGCCCCAGCATTTT

j_gene: TRBJ2-3
len: 15
v_gene: TRBV7-9
abundance: few
d_gene: TRBD2
CDR3aa: CASSLGLASADTQYF
CDR3nt: TGTGCCAGCAGCTTAGGACTAGCCTCGGCAGATACGCAGTATTTT

j_gene: TRBJ2-7
len: 14
v_gene: TRBV13
abundance: once
d_gene: TRBD1
CDR3aa: CASSFGQASYEQYF
CDR3nt: TGTGCCAGCAGCTTTGGACAGGCTTCCTACGAGCAGTACTTC

j_gene: TRBJ1-3
len: 11
v_gene: TRBV5-1
abundance: .
d_gene: TRBD1
CDR3aa: CASSSQGAIYF
CDR3nt: TGCGCCAGCAGCTCTCAGGGGGCCATATATTTT

j_gene: TRBJ1-1
len: 13
v_gene: TRBV7-6
abundance: .
d_gene: .
CDR3aa: CASSLDSNTEAFF
CDR3nt: TGTGCCAGCAGCCTGGACAGCAACACTGAAGCTTTCTTT

j_gene: TRBJ2-7
len: 15
v_gene: TRBV5-1
abundance: few
d_gene: .
CDR3aa: CASRPRAGNSYEQYF
CDR3nt: TGCGCCAGCAGACCCCGTGCGGGGAACTCCTACGAGCAGTACTTC

j_gene: TRBJ1-2
len: 14
v_gene: TRBV6-2/TRBV6-3
abundance: many
d_gene: .
CDR3aa: CASSRPQGLDGYTF
CDR3nt: TGTGCCAGCAGTAGGCCCCAGGGGCTGGATGGCTACACCTTC

j_gene: TRBJ1-2
len: 12
v_gene: TRBV5-6
abundance: medium-sized
d_gene: .
CDR3aa: CASTLKGYGYTF
CDR3nt: TGTGCCAGCACCCTGAAGGGGTATGGCTACACCTTC